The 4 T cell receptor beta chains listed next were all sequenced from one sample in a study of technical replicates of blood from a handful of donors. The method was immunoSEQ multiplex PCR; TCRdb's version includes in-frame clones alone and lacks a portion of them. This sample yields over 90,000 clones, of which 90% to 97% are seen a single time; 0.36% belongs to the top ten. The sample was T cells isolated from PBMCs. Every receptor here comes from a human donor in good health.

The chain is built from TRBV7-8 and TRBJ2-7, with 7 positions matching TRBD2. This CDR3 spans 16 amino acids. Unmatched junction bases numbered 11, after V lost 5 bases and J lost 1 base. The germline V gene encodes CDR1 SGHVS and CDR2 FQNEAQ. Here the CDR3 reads CASSPMGGSPSYEQYF. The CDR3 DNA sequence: TGTGCCAGCAGCCCTATGGGGGGGAGCCCTTCCTACGAGCAGTACTTC.

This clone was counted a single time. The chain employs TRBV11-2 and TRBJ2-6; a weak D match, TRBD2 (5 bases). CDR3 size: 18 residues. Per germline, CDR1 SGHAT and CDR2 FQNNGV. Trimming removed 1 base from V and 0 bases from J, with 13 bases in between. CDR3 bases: TGTGCCAGCAGCTTAGTAGGGCTAGCAGTCTCTGGGGCCAACGTCCTGACTTTC. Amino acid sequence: CASSLVGLAVSGANVLTF.

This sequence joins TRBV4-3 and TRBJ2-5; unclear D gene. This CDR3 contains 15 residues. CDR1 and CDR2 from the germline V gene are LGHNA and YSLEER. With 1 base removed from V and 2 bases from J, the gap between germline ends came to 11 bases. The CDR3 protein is CASSQGRVGQETQYF. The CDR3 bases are TGCGCCAGCAGCCAAGGTCGGGTCGGTCAAGAGACCCAGTACTTC.

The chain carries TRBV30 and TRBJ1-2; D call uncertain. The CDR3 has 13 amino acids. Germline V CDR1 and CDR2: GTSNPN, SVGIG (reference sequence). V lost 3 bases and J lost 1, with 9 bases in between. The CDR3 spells CAWRREGNYGYTF. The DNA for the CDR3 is TGTGCCTGGAGAAGGGAGGGTAACTATGGCTACACCTTC.